This T cell receptor beta chain was documented in a study of cytomegalovirus exposure and HLA in healthy donors (dated by TCRdb to 2016 to 2017). Regarding the complete study: A later analysis indicated that the 130 or so validation repertoires were generated on the platform also employed for the approximately 700 repertoires of the first cohort. The study combined high-throughput TCR immunosequencing, statistical association of individual TCRs with disease status, and machine learning to predict cytomegalovirus infection status. In addition to the first cohort of approximately 670 subjects, a separate validation cohort of approximately 120 different subjects was used. The aim of the study was to test whether cataloging public T cell receptors could identify signatures of past pathogen exposure. What the work shows at the level of the full study, not this receptor alone: Most TCR sequences were observed very rarely across donors, whereas some public TCRs were present in many individuals. In the study, some 160 TCR beta chains were listed as associated with cytomegalovirus. Of the cluster scores, around 95% were above 0 in a later analysis, which found that TCRs clustered in the first cohort also tended to co-occur in the 120 validation repertoires. It was suggested by the authors that the approach could potentially be generalized to other disease states and immunological phenotypes. The classifier was reported to diagnose cytomegalovirus status with high specificity and sensitivity in both the original cohort and the validation cohort. A later analysis had no HLA typing for the validation cohort, so co-occurrence there was scored across all 130 or so repertoires. In vitro tests confirmed that a few of the cytomegalovirus-associated TCR beta chains recognize cytomegalovirus antigens.

V has 5 bases trimmed and J has 4 bases trimmed; junction bases matching no gene number 6. The CDR3 sequence holds 17 residues, the cysteine and phenylalanine included. Only the CDR3 portion is preserved as DNA: 51 bases, with reading frame beginning at the first base. CDR1 and CDR2 were assigned from the germline V gene as SGHAT and FQNNGV. Separate from the approximately 670-subject first cohort, the validation cohort of around 130 subjects was the group to which the donors belonged. A remark on this clone: The antigen it binds to is not known. Qualities for individual bases were not recorded, and no much larger clone is one base off.

The method was the immunoSEQ multiplex PCR assay. In the paper's pipeline: To diagnose cytomegalovirus status from the catalog of TCR beta chain sequences, a statistical classification framework was built. The source is immuneACCESS, and TCRdb retained only in-frame sequences with V and J called. Part of the clones is not carried over; for the studies checked, unresolved V genes explain less than half of this, and the remainder is unexplained. V, J and clone size reflect that table, while D and trimming were determined from the DNA. This sample comprises over 150,000 clones, more than 80% of them detected only once. Jointly, the top ten make up about 2.9% of the sample.

In this chain, TRBV11-2 is recombined with TRBJ2-1; 15 bases in between match TRBD2. The origin of this receptor is a woman under 30 in good health and CMV-seropositive. Material: PBMCs. The CDR3 sequence is CASSLRTSGRVYNEQFF. The DNA sequence is given as TGTGCCAGCAGCCTCCGGACTAGCGGGAGGGTATACAATGAGCAGTTCTTC.